The rows below give T cell receptor beta chains drawn from one sample of a study of control samples from healthy donors and cancer patients. TCRdb's copy holds only in-frame clones and misses some; the assay was immunoSEQ multiplex PCR. The top ten hold around 10% of the sample, which has about 92,000 clones, around 82% seen once. The sequenced material came from blood. These receptors all come from a woman aged 55-70 years in good health. Both conserved end residues are part of each CDR3. Each record gives: J gene, D gene, clone size, V gene, CDR3 length, CDR3 protein, CDR3 DNA. The D gene is left open where the match is weak. Clone size is shown for a subset of rows, as once, few, many or a class of expanded clone.

>TRBJ1-5|.|.|TRBV4-1|15
CASSQVANSNQPQHF
TGCGCCAGCAGCCAAGTGGCAAATAGCAATCAGCCCCAGCATTTT
>TRBJ1-2|.|.|TRBV29-1|13
CSVVGGANYGYTF
TGCAGCGTTGTTGGGGGGGCTAACTATGGCTACACCTTC
>TRBJ2-7|.|few|TRBV29-1|11
CSVDSNYEQYF
TGCAGCGTGGACAGTAACTACGAGCAGTACTTC
>TRBJ2-6|.|.|TRBV4-2|21
CASSHLLGIGSLYSGANVLTF
TGTGCCAGCAGCCATCTCCTTGGTATAGGATCCCTTTACTCTGGGGCCAACGTCCTGACTTTC
>TRBJ1-2|.|.|TRBV9|13
CASSGDKNYGYTF
TGTGCCAGCAGCGGAGACAAGAACTATGGCTACACCTTC
>TRBJ1-2|.|.|TRBV7-9|13
CASSLGWAVGYTF
TGTGCCAGCAGCTTAGGCTGGGCTGTTGGCTACACCTTC
>TRBJ1-3|.|.|TRBV5-1|15
CASSLTGQAGNTIYF
TGCGCCAGCAGCTTGACCGGACAAGCCGGAAACACCATATATTTT
>TRBJ1-6|TRBD1|.|TRBV2|15
CASWDRGRQNSPLHF
TGTGCCAGCTGGGACAGGGGGCGACAGAATTCACCCCTCCACTTT
>TRBJ2-1|.|once|TRBV19|16
CASSIEATSSYNEQFF
TGTGCCAGTAGTATAGAAGCGACCAGCTCCTACAATGAGCAGTTCTTC
>TRBJ2-1|TRBD2|.|TRBV7-2|14
CASSYGLGVNEQFF
TGTGCCAGCAGCTATGGACTAGGGGTCAATGAGCAGTTCTTC
>TRBJ2-7|.|.|TRBV6-5|15
CASSSYGVVVLEQYF
TGTGCCAGCAGTTCTTACGGTGTCGTGGTGCTCGAGCAGTACTTC
>TRBJ1-5|TRBD1|.|TRBV7-8|14
CASSLADRDSPQHF
TGTGCCAGCAGCTTAGCGGATCGGGACAGCCCTCAGCATTTT
>TRBJ1-6|.|.|TRBV3-1/TRBV3-2|16
CASSQDHRGAGSPLHF
TGTGCCAGCAGCCAAGATCACAGAGGGGCGGGTTCACCCCTCCACTTT
>TRBJ2-5|TRBD2|.|TRBV5-1|13
CASNPSGQETQYF
TGCGCCAGCAATCCTAGCGGCCAAGAGACCCAGTACTTC
>TRBJ1-3|.|.|TRBV7-8|14
CASSQPATGNTIYF
TGTGCCAGCAGCCAACCTGCAACGGGAAACACCATATATTTT
>TRBJ2-3|.|once|TRBV9|16
CASSVVGRQTTDTQYF
TGTGCCAGCAGCGTAGTGGGGAGACAGACCACAGATACGCAGTATTTT
>TRBJ1-2|.|.|TRBV29-1|11
CSVVGLGFYTF
TGCAGCGTTGTCGGGTTAGGGTTCTACACCTTC
>TRBJ2-1|.|once|TRBV28|11
CASSLFDEQFF
TGTGCCAGCAGTTTATTCGATGAGCAGTTCTTC
>TRBJ1-1|.|.|TRBV7-9|14
CASSSPAEITEAFF
TGTGCCAGCAGCTCCCCGGCGGAGATCACTGAAGCTTTCTTT
>TRBJ1-2|.|.|TRBV7-9|12
CASSYLAFGYTF
TGTGCCAGCAGCTACCTCGCCTTTGGCTACACCTTC
>TRBJ1-2|.|.|TRBV2|15
CASSEQGLIQPGYTF
TGTGCCAGCAGTGAACAGGGGCTTATCCAGCCTGGCTACACCTTC
>TRBJ2-6|.|.|TRBV28|15
CASSPIGSGANVLTF
TGTGCCAGCAGTCCCATTGGGTCTGGGGCCAACGTCCTGACTTTC
>TRBJ1-4|.|.|TRBV2|11
CASSEGEKLFF
TGTGCCAGCAGTGAGGGTGAAAAACTGTTTTTT
>TRBJ1-2|.|.|TRBV5-6|13
CASSLRANYGYTF
TGTGCCAGCAGCTTGCGGGCTAACTATGGCTACACCTTC
>TRBJ2-7|TRBD2|.|TRBV18|14
CASSLGEGPYEQYF
TGTGCCAGCTCATTGGGGGAGGGCCCCTACGAGCAGTACTTC
>TRBJ2-3|.|.|TRBV19|14
CASSISPGMDTQYF
TGTGCCAGTAGTATATCGCCGGGGATGGATACGCAGTATTTT
>TRBJ2-5|TRBD1|.|TRBV19|15
CASSTRTGGQETQYF
TGTGCCAGTAGCACTCGGACAGGGGGCCAAGAGACCCAGTACTTC
>TRBJ1-6|.|.|TRBV5-6|13
CASSLSLNSPLHF
TGTGCCAGCAGCTTGAGTCTTAATTCACCCCTCCACTTT
>TRBJ2-7|TRBD1|.|TRBV12-3/TRBV12-4|13
CASSHTGVYEQYF
TGTGCCAGCAGTCACACAGGGGTCTACGAGCAGTACTTC
>TRBJ2-1|.|medium-sized|TRBV10-2|13
CASSENDSNEQFF
TGCGCCAGCAGTGAGAACGACTCCAATGAGCAGTTCTTC
>TRBJ1-1|.|.|TRBV29-1|14
CSVEALGKNTEAFF
TGCAGCGTTGAAGCCCTGGGGAAGAACACTGAAGCTTTCTTT
>TRBJ2-3|TRBD2|few|TRBV5-1|16
CASSSIAGTHTDTQYF
TGCGCCAGCAGCTCCATAGCGGGAACACACACAGATACGCAGTATTTT
>TRBJ1-6|.|few|TRBV14|13
CASRQSGISPLHF
TGTGCCAGCAGACAATCCGGTATATCACCCCTCCACTTT
>TRBJ2-1|.|.|TRBV29-1|14
CSVEKALVYNEQFF
TGCAGCGTTGAGAAGGCGCTCGTATACAATGAGCAGTTCTTC
>TRBJ2-1|.|few|TRBV12-3/TRBV12-4|12
CASSLTGDEQFF
TGTGCCAGCAGTTTAACCGGCGATGAGCAGTTCTTC
>TRBJ1-2|.|few|TRBV9|18
CASSVGTITVSEDYGYTF
TGTGCCAGCAGCGTAGGTACAATTACAGTGTCAGAGGACTATGGCTACACCTTC
>TRBJ1-2|TRBD1|.|TRBV5-6|16
CASSLHPGTGDGGYTF
TGTGCCAGCAGCCTCCACCCCGGGACAGGGGATGGTGGCTACACCTTC
>TRBJ2-7|.|.|TRBV6-6|14
CASSHGDSSYEQYF
TGTGCCAGCAGCCACGGCGATAGCTCCTACGAGCAGTACTTC
>TRBJ1-2|TRBD1|.|TRBV7-8|13
CASSLGQTYGYTF
TGTGCCAGCAGCCTGGGACAGACCTATGGCTACACCTTC
>TRBJ2-7|.|.|TRBV7-6|14
CASSPTGDFHEQYF
TGTGCCAGCAGCCCCACAGGGGACTTCCACGAGCAGTACTTC
>TRBJ1-1|.|.|TRBV29-1|15
CSELSLTEQNTEAFF
TGCAGCGAATTATCTTTAACAGAACAGAACACTGAAGCTTTCTTT
>TRBJ1-4|.|.|TRBV6-5|15
CASSYSTATNEKLFF
TGTGCCAGCAGTTACTCGACAGCAACTAATGAAAAACTGTTTTTT
>TRBJ2-1|.|.|TRBV12-2|17
CASRLAIGSSSYNEQFF
TGTGCAAGTCGCTTAGCAATAGGTTCTAGCTCCTACAATGAGCAGTTCTTC
>TRBJ1-3|.|.|TRBV7-2|13
CASSLLSGNTIYF
TGTGCCAGCAGCTTACTGTCCGGAAACACCATATATTTT
>TRBJ1-2|TRBD1|.|TRBV7-9|14
CASSLTGGNYGYTF
TGTGCCAGCAGCTTAACAGGGGGCAATTATGGCTACACCTTC
>TRBJ2-3|.|.|TRBV19|13
CASSIASTDTQYF
TGTGCCAGTAGTATTGCGAGCACAGATACGCAGTATTTT
>TRBJ1-1|.|.|TRBV7-9|10
CASSLTTAFF
TGTGCCAGCAGCTTGACCACCGCTTTCTTT
>TRBJ2-5|.|.|TRBV3-1/TRBV3-2|15
CASSPSGGPQETQYF
TGTGCCAGCAGCCCAAGCGGCGGTCCACAAGAGACCCAGTACTTC
>TRBJ2-7|TRBD2|.|TRBV15|16
CATSSRTSGGNYEQYF
TGTGCCACCAGCAGCCGTACTAGCGGGGGGAACTACGAGCAGTACTTC
>TRBJ1-2|.|.|TRBV2|12
CASRLTGYGYTF
TGTGCCAGCAGGCTAACCGGGTATGGCTACACCTTC